This TCR beta chain was sequenced for a study of human T cells and chemical hapten exposure. Study outcomes and limitations: Patch test score tracked positively with PT1 expanded TCR counts. With regard to DPC sensitization, TCRs above 1 in 1000 frequency did not change.

Time point denoted: patch test 1, 2 weeks after DPC sensitization. Treatment defined: therapeutic diphenylcyclopropenone sensitization with weekly scalp DPC. The drawing of blood occurred before each patch test was applied. The library attached unique molecular identifiers to individual cDNA molecules. TCRdb itself ran the RACE reads through MiXCR, one entry per CDR3 protein. The sample carries 350,000 or so distinct CDR3 sequences, 5.5% to 8% recorded once. Germline CDR1 and CDR2: DFQATT and SNEGSKA (reference sequence). The CDR3 consists of 16 residues. Trimming left V 0 bases short and J 3 bases short, with 16 bases between. About this clonotype: Its antigen is undetermined.

The TCR originated in a woman under 30 with alopecia areata. Some clones in this sample may be carry-over from other donors' samples. The rearrangement uses TRBV20-1 and TRBJ2-3, with D perhaps TRBD2 (6 bases). The specimen comprised whole blood, sampled in connection with sensitization to the hapten diphenylcyclopropenone (DPC). CDR3 sequence (DNA): TGCAGTGCTAGAGATTCTATGGGCGGGGTTACAGATACGCAGTATTTT. Translating gives CSARDSMGGVTDTQYF.